This T cell receptor beta chain was documented in a study of control samples from healthy donors and cancer patients. V lost 5 bases and J 5 bases, leaving 7 bases between the germline ends. In germline, CDR1 is LGHDT, CDR2 YNNKEL (reference sequence). The CDR3 sequence is 11 residues long. The repertoire was sequenced with immunoSEQ multiplex PCR; TCRdb's copy has only in-frame clones and lacks some. The sample records around 150,000 clones, around 90% being singletons. Sequenced: blood. The chain uses TRBV3-1 (or the pseudogene TRBV3-2) and TRBJ2-7; D uncertain. This sequence originates from a man aged 25-45 years in good health. The DNA of the CDR3 is TGTGCCAGCAGCTCCCGTAACGAGCAGTACTTC. Translated: CASSSRNEQYF.